This TCR beta chain was observed in a study of CD8+ T cells in alopecia areata (dated by TCRdb to about 2018). Some background on the complete study: Skin from C3H/HeJ donors with spontaneous alopecia (roughly 6-12 months old) was grafted onto female C3H/HeJ recipients that were roughly 6-11 weeks old. TCRbeta CDR3 regions were amplified by immunoSEQ multiplex PCR with 35 Vbeta forward and 13 Jbeta reverse primers. The study used high-throughput TCRbeta sequencing to examine T cell clonal expansion in alopecia areata, in both the C3H/HeJ mouse model and human patients. RNA was extracted with the PAXgene miRNA kit for fixed scalp, the miRNeasy kit for PBMCs, and the RNeasy kit for mouse skin. Scalp clonality was compared among normal scalp (n=4), patchy alopecia areata scalp (n=8), and alopecia totalis/universalis scalp (n=8). Scalp tissue and sorted CD4+ and CD8+ peripheral blood T cells from patchy and totalis/universalis alopecia areata patients and from healthy controls were covered by human TCRbeta sequencing.

As concerns this clone: Its antigen target is currently unknown. In this record, gene identifiers and germline sequences come from the mouse. The sequenced fragment ends 4 residues before the CDR3 boundary, so the rest is inferred from the germline J gene.

Study-level results and caveats: Higher clonality and more expanded CD8+ clones were observed in lesional scalp than in normal scalp, particularly in alopecia totalis/universalis, a finding suggestive of antigenic drive. Scalp TCR repertoire analysis is complicated because resident alphabeta T cells in normal human skin are also sequenced, whereas mouse skin is dominated by gammadelta T cells. Shared TCR sequences between patients were less evident than in mice, which may be partly attributable to HLA diversity in the patient population.

Pooled mouse cutaneous lymph node cells were stained for CD4, CD8alpha, NKG2D, NKG2ACE and other markers, then sorted on a BD Influx. Library generation was performed with the immunoSEQ multiplex PCR assay. RNA was extracted from all samples and reverse transcribed into cDNA as template for TCR sequencing. SuperScript III was used for first-strand cDNA synthesis, primed with a 2:1 mix of oligo-dT and random hexamers. A synthetic immune receptor repertoire was used to measure amplification bias, and any remaining bias was corrected computationally. Libraries were sequenced on Illumina HiSeq using 60 bp reads that covered the CDR3 and were read from J toward V. Concerning the study's data processing: Raw reads were preprocessed to remove errors, and CDR3 was defined by IMGT conventions from the conserved cysteine to phenylalanine. Clonality was calculated as 1 minus Shannon entropy normalized by log2 of the number of productive unique TCRs. Scalp TCRbeta sequences were cross-referenced with sorted blood CD4 and CD8 repertoires so that the CD4 or CD8 identity of scalp clones could be inferred. TCRdb limited this immuneACCESS table to in-frame rearrangements with V and J called. A share of clones is missing; checked studies link under half to unresolved V genes, and the rest is unexplained. The V and J calls and clone size were taken over from that table, and D and trimming were inferred from the DNA. The sample counts 250,000 or so clones, each observed more than once. More than 0.95% of the sample belongs to the ten largest clones.

Its CDR3 holds 12 amino acids, cysteine through phenylalanine. Only the CDR3 bases that were read are kept: 24 of them, in frame from base 1. Reading the germline V gene gives CDR1 GKSSPN and CDR2 SITVG. Specimen: CD4+ T cells sorted from a lymph node. The chain was built from TRBV31 and TRBJ2-5, with the D segment identity uncertain. The clonotype originates from a C3H/HeJ mouse with alopecia areata. The mouse line in question has MHC haplotype H2-k. The CDR3: CAWSPQKDTQYF. The part of the CDR3 DNA that was read is TGTGCCTGGAGTCCACAAAAAGAC.